The 27 T cell receptor beta chains below were found in one sample sequenced in a study of blood T cell repertoires in COVID-19 (dated by TCRdb to 2020 to 2022). The method was the immunoSEQ multiplex PCR assay. TCRdb carries this immuneACCESS record with in-frame sequences only. Its versions omit some clonotypes, under half of them owing to an unresolved V gene in the studies checked, with the rest unexplained. The sample contains a few hundred thousand clones, about 90% of them found a single time. The ten largest clones represent roughly 6.7% of the sample. Sequencing was done on a sample of peripheral blood. The source is a man in his late teens or twenties who had recovered from COVID-19.

The rearrangement uses TRBV7-8 and TRBJ1-2; D not resolved. The CDR3 is 15 amino acids. Germline V gene lookup returns CDR1 SGHVS and CDR2 FQNEAQ. Trimming took 5 bases from V and 8 from J, leaving 21 bases between them. In nucleotides, the CDR3 is TGTGCCAGCAGCGCGGCTCCCGGCAGTTTTTGGGGCTACACCTTC. Its protein product is CASSAAPGSFWGYTF.

V gene TRBV10-3 combines with J gene TRBJ2-5; TRBD2 matches 9 bases. Germline lookup yields CDR1 ENHRY and CDR2 SYGVKD. The CDR3 is 15 residues long. With 4 bases clipped from V and 2 bases from J, the junction kept 5 bases outside the gene matches. For the CDR3, the DNA is TGTGCCATCAGTGCCCCCAGCGGGGGGCAAGAGACCCAGTACTTC. It yields the protein CAISAPSGGQETQYF.

This chain connects TRBV3-1 (or the pseudogene TRBV3-2) to TRBJ2-7; D may be TRBD2 (6 bases). Germline CDR1 is LGHDT and CDR2 is YNNKEL (reference sequence). This CDR3 has 13 amino acids. Trimming pared 7 bases from V and 5 bases from J, leaving 15 bases between. The CDR3 DNA is TGTGCCAGCAATGGTCGGGGAGGCGACGAGCAGTACTTC. It is translated as CASNGRGGDEQYF.

CDR3 in amino acids: CASSGQGANTGELFF. CDR3 DNA: TGTGCCAGCAGCGGGCAGGGGGCTAACACCGGGGAGCTGTTTTTT. The V call is TRBV9, the J call TRBJ2-2, with 8 bases matching TRBD1. Germline trimming cut 3 bases from V and 2 bases from J; bases unmatched to any gene: 3. CDR1 SGDLS and CDR2 YYNGEE come from the germline V gene. This CDR3 has 15 amino acids.

The V gene is TRBV27, the J gene TRBJ2-7; 10 positions agree with TRBD1. Germline assignment: CDR1 MNHEY and CDR2 SMNVEV (reference sequence). The CDR3 loop spans 16 amino acids. V lost 0 bases, J lost 3 bases, and 5 bases stayed unmatched. CDR3 DNA: TGTGCCAGCAGTTTATCCTCGGGACAGGGGTTCTACGAGCAGTACTTC. It is translated as CASSLSSGQGFYEQYF.

This chain links TRBV12-3 or TRBV12-4 with TRBJ2-7, with D unclear. V was pared by 0 bases and J by 3 bases, with 6 bases between. The CDR3 sequence is 13 residues long. DNA of the CDR3: TGTGCCAGCAGTTTAGCAGAGGTCTACGAGCAGTACTTC. Residues: CASSLAEVYEQYF.

CDR3 in amino acids: CASSQGTFMNTEAFF. For the CDR3, the DNA is TGCGCCAGCAGCCAAGGGACATTTATGAACACTGAAGCTTTCTTT. The V call is TRBV4-1, the J call TRBJ1-1; D is perhaps TRBD1 (5 bases). Germline-derived CDR1 and CDR2 are MGHRA and YSYEKL. The CDR3 runs to 15 residues. The germline V and J ends were trimmed by 1 base and 0 bases, with 9 bases remaining between them.

This clone was found once. The chain uses TRBV6-5 and TRBJ2-7, with D possibly matching TRBD1 (6 bases). Looked up from germline, CDR1 is MNHEY and CDR2 is SVGAGI. The CDR3 runs to 13 residues. The germline V and J ends were trimmed by 6 bases and 5 bases, with 14 bases remaining between them. CDR3 region: CASSRKQGHEQYF. CDR3 coding DNA: TGTGCCAGCAGCCGCAAACAGGGCCACGAGCAGTACTTC.

This chain joins TRBV5-1 and TRBJ2-5, with unresolved D. Germline V gene data show CDR1 as SGHRS and CDR2 as YFSETQ. The CDR3 runs 14 residues. Trimming stripped 4 bases from V and 1 base from J, with 11 bases between. The CDR3 reads CASSPQNPQETQYF. CDR3 in DNA: TGCGCCAGCAGCCCACAGAACCCCCAAGAGACCCAGTACTTC. The full variable domain, its missing parts supplied by reference TRBV5-1 and TRBJ2-5, is KAGVTQTPRYLIKTRGQQVTLSCSPISGHRSVSWYQQTPGQGLQFLFEYFSETQRNKGNFPGRFSGRQFSNSRSEMNVSTLELGDSALYLCASSPQNPQETQYFGPGTRLLVL.

The chain joins TRBV6-5 to TRBJ1-1; D uncertain. CDR3 length: 15 amino acids. The germline V and J ends were trimmed by 0 bases and 5 bases, with 13 bases remaining between them. Germline CDR1 MNHEY, CDR2 SVGAGI. CDR3 protein: CASSYSVRGWTEAFF. The CDR3 nucleotides read TGTGCCAGCAGTTACTCAGTCCGAGGGTGGACTGAAGCTTTCTTT.

This clone has just one count. V gene TRBV7-2 combines with J gene TRBJ1-2; tentatively, D is TRBD1 (6 bases). Trimming removed 5 bases from V and 3 bases from J, with 13 bases in between. CDR1 is SGHTA, CDR2 FQGNSA, per germline. The CDR3 sequence is 14 residues long. CDR3 sequence reads: CASSPRAGDYGYTF. The DNA for the CDR3 is TGTGCCAGCAGCCCGAGGGCAGGGGACTATGGCTACACCTTC. Filled out from reference TRBV7-2 and TRBJ1-2, the complete variable domain reads GAGVSQSPSNKVTEKGKDVELRCDPISGHTALYWYRQSLGQGLEFLIYFQGNSAPDKSGLPSDRFSAERTGGSVSTLTIQRTQQEDSAVYLCASSPRAGDYGYTFGSGTRLTVV.

The gene calls are TRBV6-1 and TRBJ1-1, with D possibly TRBD1 on 5 matching bases. Germline CDR1 is MNHNS and CDR2 is SASEGT. Trimming pared 2 bases from V and 1 base from J, leaving 5 bases between. The CDR3 extends over 13 amino acids. The CDR3 coding sequence is TGTGCCAGCAGTGAACAGGGGAACACTGAAGCTTTCTTT. This codes for CASSEQGNTEAFF.

The chain couples TRBV4-1 to TRBJ2-5; D uncertain. The V gene lost 1 base and the J gene lost 1 base, with 4 bases spanning the gap. This CDR3 comprises 13 residues. Per the germline V gene, CDR1 is MGHRA and CDR2 is YSYEKL. The CDR3 coding sequence is TGCGCCAGCAGCCAAGTCAGCCAAGAGACCCAGTACTTC. Translated: CASSQVSQETQYF.

This rearrangement joins TRBV7-9 to TRBJ1-1; a weak D match, TRBD1 (6 bases). Germline assignment: CDR1 SEHNR and CDR2 FQNEAQ (reference sequence). The CDR3 has 14 amino acids. With 6 bases removed from V and 3 bases from J, the gap between germline ends came to 14 bases. CDR3 sequence reads: CASRAGVGDTEAFF. In nucleotides, the CDR3 is TGTGCCAGCAGGGCAGGGGTTGGGGACACTGAAGCTTTCTTT.

The chain is built from TRBV19 and TRBJ2-2, with 7 bases aligning to TRBD2. Trimming took 7 bases from V and 4 from J; bases not matched to a gene: 9. The CDR3 totals 15 residues. The germline CDR1 and CDR2 sequences are LNHDA and SQIVND (reference sequence). CDR3 sequence: CASKFGGSVTGELFF. As DNA, the CDR3 is TGTGCCAGTAAATTTGGCGGGAGCGTCACCGGGGAGCTGTTTTTT. Full variable domain (outside the CDR3, taken from reference TRBV19 and TRBJ2-2): DGGITQSPKYLFRKEGQNVTLSCEQNLNHDAMYWYRQDPGQGLRLIYYSQIVNDFQKGDIAEGYSVSREKKESFPLTVTSAQKNPTAFYLCASKFGGSVTGELFFGEGSRLTVL.

This clone has only one observation. V usage is TRBV7-2 and J usage is TRBJ2-7; possibly TRBD2 for D (5 bases). CDR1 and CDR2 (germline): SGHTA, FQGNSA. CDR3 length equals 13 residues. Trimming removed 7 bases from V and 0 bases from J, with 10 bases in between. CDR3 nucleotide sequence: TGTGCCAGCAATTTCGGGGTCTCCTACGAGCAGTACTTC. Protein: CASNFGVSYEQYF.

This rearrangement joins TRBV19 to TRBJ1-1; D possibly corresponds to TRBD1 (5 bases). The germline V gene encodes CDR1 LNHDA and CDR2 SQIVND (reference sequence). With 7 bases removed from V and 6 bases from J, the gap between germline ends came to 12 bases. This CDR3 has 12 amino acids. The CDR3 nucleotides read TGTGCCAGTAACGGGGGTCCCGCTGAAGCTTTCTTT. Amino acids: CASNGGPAEAFF.

This clone was counted a single time. The chain links TRBV9 to TRBJ2-1; 10 positions match TRBD2. The trim removed 2 bases at V and 2 bases at J, leaving 7 bases unmatched. The CDR3 runs to 17 residues. Germline values: CDR1 SGDLS, CDR2 YYNGEE. The CDR3 DNA follows: TGTGCCAGCAGCGTGGGTATTGGGACTAGCGCCTACAATGAGCAGTTCTTC. This translates into CASSVGIGTSAYNEQFF.

V and J are TRBV7-8 and TRBJ2-7; the match to TRBD1 covers 8 bases. CDR1 and CDR2 (germline): SGHVS, FQNEAQ. J lost 5 bases, V lost 5 bases, and 11 bases had no gene match. This CDR3 has 15 residues. The CDR3 here is CASSPDRGPLHEQYF. The CDR3 DNA sequence: TGTGCCAGCAGCCCAGACAGGGGCCCCCTCCACGAGCAGTACTTC.

The rearrangement links TRBV27 to TRBJ1-1; 8 bases fit TRBD1. The CDR3 has 15 amino acids. V shed 0 bases, J shed 7 bases, and the junction held 7 bases outside the gene matches. CDR1 MNHEY and CDR2 SMNVEV come from the germline V gene (reference sequence). The CDR3 sequence is CASSLSTGGVFEAFF. The CDR3 DNA follows: TGTGCCAGCAGTTTATCAACAGGGGGTGTGTTTGAAGCTTTCTTT.

A single count supports this clone. The V gene is TRBV7-8, the J gene TRBJ1-1; TRBD1 agrees at 7 bases. The CDR3 length is 16 residues. Germline CDR1 and CDR2: SGHVS and FQNEAQ. Trimming cost V 4 bases and J 1 base; bases outside gene matches: 9. The DNA of the CDR3 is TGTGCCAGCAGCTCTAGCACCGGGACAGCGAACACTGAAGCTTTCTTT. As protein: CASSSSTGTANTEAFF. Filled out from reference TRBV7-8 and TRBJ1-1, the complete variable domain reads GAGVSQSPRYKVAKRGQDVALRCDPISGHVSLFWYQQALGQGPEFLTYFQNEAQLDKSGLPSDRFFAERPEGSVSTLKIQRTQQEDSAVYLCASSSSTGTANTEAFFGQGTRLTVV.

The chain uses TRBV7-3 and TRBJ2-1; 7 bases map to TRBD2. The V gene end was trimmed by 5 bases and the J gene end by 2 bases; junction bases not matched to a gene: 6. The V gene's germline CDR1 is SGHTA and CDR2 FQGTGA. The CDR3 covers 15 residues. For the CDR3, the DNA is TGTGCCAGCAGCCGAGCGGGGACCACCTACAATGAGCAGTTCTTC. This sequence encodes CASSRAGTTYNEQFF.

The chain joins TRBV5-5 to TRBJ1-1; 7 bases line up with TRBD1. CDR3 size: 14 residues. J gave up 5 bases and V 0 bases, and 4 bases lay outside the gene matches. From germline, CDR1 is SGHKS and CDR2 YYEKEE (reference sequence). The chain's CDR3 is CASSLVTGETEAFF. Written as DNA, the CDR3 is TGTGCCAGCAGCTTGGTCACAGGGGAGACTGAAGCTTTCTTT.

The V and J genes are TRBV24-1 and TRBJ2-1, with D possibly matching TRBD1 (5 bases). In germline, CDR1 is KGHDR, CDR2 SFDVKD. The CDR3 sequence is 12 residues long. V dropped 6 bases and J dropped 8 bases, with 10 bases sitting between them. CDR3 sequence (DNA): TGTGCCACCAGTCCGGAAGGGGATGAGCAGTTCTTC. Amino acid sequence: CATSPEGDEQFF.

The chain employs TRBV4-3 and TRBJ1-2; D is possibly TRBD1 (5 bases). CDR1 is LGHNA and CDR2 is YSLEER in the germline V gene. V was pared by 2 bases and J by 8 bases, with 12 bases between. The length of the CDR3 is 13 residues. The CDR3 nucleotides read TGCGCCAGCAGCCAACAGGGTTCGGAGGGCTACACCTTC. This codes for CASSQQGSEGYTF.

This rearrangement joins TRBV4-1 to TRBJ1-2, with D perhaps TRBD1 (6 bases). The CDR3 contains 16 residues. V lost 0 bases and J lost 1, with 12 bases in between. Looked up from germline, CDR1 is MGHRA and CDR2 is YSYEKL. This chain's CDR3 is CASSQDRTGYNYGYTF. The CDR3 DNA reads TGCGCCAGCAGCCAAGATAGAACAGGGTATAACTATGGCTACACCTTC.

This chain links TRBV11-3 with TRBJ2-1; no clear D gene. The V end lost 4 bases, the J end lost 5 bases, and 3 bases lay between the germline ends. Germline V gene data show CDR1 as SGHNT and CDR2 as YENEEA. This CDR3 comprises 11 residues. The CDR3 nucleotides read TGTGCCAGCAGCTCAGACAATGAGCAGTTCTTC. Encoded protein: CASSSDNEQFF.